This T cell receptor (beta chain) is from a study of Graves' ophthalmopathy and Graves' hyperthyroidism. Only a few counts were recorded for this clonotype. The diagnostic workup employed clinical symptoms, serum thyroxine, TRAb, thyroid ultrasound and orbital computed tomography. Germline CDR1 MNHEY, CDR2 SVGAGI. This CDR3 region has 15 residues. V was cut by 2 bases and J by 0 bases, with 11 bases left in between. The authors amplified TCR beta CDR3 regions from RNA transcripts. Amplification began with first-round RT-PCR using HTBI primers, then second-round multiplex PCR was performed. TCRdb re-called the multiplex PCR reads with MiXCR, one entry per CDR3 protein. The sample shows about 550,000 distinct CDR3 sequences, roughly 39% of them seen only once.

The sequence was collected from an adult man with Graves' hyperthyroidism. Sequencing used peripheral blood or thyroid tissue (not recorded which). The genes are TRBV6-5 and TRBJ2-7, with D tentatively TRBD2 (6 bases). The CDR3 coding sequence is TGTGCCAGCAGTTACAACCGGGAGTTCTCCTACGAGCAGTACTTC. Protein sequence: CASSYNREFSYEQYF.